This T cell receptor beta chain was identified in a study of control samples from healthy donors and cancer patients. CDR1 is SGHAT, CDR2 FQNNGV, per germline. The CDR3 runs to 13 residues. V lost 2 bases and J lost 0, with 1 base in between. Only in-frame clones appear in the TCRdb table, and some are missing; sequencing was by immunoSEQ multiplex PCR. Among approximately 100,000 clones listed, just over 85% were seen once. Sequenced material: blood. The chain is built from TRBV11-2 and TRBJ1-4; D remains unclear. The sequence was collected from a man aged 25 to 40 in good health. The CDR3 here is CASSLSTNEKLFF. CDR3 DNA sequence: TGTGCCAGCAGCTTATCAACTAATGAAAAACTGTTTTTT.